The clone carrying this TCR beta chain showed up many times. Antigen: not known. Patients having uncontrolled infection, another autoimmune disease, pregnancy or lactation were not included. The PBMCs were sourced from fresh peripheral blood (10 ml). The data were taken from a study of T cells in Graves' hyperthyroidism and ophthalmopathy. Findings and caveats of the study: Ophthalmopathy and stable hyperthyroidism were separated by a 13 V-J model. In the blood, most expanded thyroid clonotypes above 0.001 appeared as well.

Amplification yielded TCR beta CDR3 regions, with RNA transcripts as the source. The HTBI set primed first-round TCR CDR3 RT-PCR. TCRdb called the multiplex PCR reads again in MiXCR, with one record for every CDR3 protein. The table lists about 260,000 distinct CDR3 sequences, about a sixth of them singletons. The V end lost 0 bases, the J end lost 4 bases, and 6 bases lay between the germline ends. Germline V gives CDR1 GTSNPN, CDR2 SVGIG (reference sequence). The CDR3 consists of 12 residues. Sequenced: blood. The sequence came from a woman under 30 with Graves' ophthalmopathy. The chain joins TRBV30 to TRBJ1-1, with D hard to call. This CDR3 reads CAWSVLGTEAFF. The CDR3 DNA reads TGTGCCTGGAGTGTACTAGGCACTGAAGCTTTCTTT.